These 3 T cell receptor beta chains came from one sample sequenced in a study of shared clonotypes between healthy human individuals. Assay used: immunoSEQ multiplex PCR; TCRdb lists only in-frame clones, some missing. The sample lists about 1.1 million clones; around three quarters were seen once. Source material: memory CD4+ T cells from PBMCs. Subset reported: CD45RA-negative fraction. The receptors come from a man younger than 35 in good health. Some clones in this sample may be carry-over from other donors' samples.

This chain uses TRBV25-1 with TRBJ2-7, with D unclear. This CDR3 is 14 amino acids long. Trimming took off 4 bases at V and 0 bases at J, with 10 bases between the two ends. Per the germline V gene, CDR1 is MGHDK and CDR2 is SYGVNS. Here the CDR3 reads CASSALTYSYEQYF. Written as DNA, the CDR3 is TGTGCCAGCAGTGCCCTTACCTACTCCTACGAGCAGTACTTC.

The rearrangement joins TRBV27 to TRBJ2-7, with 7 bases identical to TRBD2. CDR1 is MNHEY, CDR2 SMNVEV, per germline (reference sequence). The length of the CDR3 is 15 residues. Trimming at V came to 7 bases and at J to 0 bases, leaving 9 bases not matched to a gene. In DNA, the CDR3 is TGTGCCAGCACCCTAAGCGGGATCGGCTCCTACGAGCAGTACTTC. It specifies CASTLSGIGSYEQYF.

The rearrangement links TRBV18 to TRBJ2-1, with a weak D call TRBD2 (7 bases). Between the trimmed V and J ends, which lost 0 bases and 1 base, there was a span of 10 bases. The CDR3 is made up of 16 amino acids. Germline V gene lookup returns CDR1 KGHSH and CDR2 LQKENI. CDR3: CASSPPGGASYNEQFF. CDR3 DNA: TGTGCCAGCTCACCACCAGGGGGGGCATCCTACAATGAGCAGTTCTTC.